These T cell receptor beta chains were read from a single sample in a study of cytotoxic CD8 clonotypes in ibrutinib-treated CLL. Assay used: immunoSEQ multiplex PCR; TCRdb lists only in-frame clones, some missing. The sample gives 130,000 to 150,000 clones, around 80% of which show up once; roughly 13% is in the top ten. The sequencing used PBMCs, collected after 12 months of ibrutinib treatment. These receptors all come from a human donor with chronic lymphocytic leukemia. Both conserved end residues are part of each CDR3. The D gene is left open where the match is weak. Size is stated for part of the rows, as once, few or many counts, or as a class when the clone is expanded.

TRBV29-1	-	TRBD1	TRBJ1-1	TGCAGCGTTTACAGGGGGCGAGGCACTGAAGCTTTCTTT	CSVYRGRGTEAFF
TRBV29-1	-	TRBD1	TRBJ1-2	TGCAGCGTTGAAGATCGGGACAGAAGCTATGGCTACACCTTC	CSVEDRDRSYGYTF
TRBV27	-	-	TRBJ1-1	TGTGCCAGCAGTTTAGGCAGACGGAACGCTGAAGCTTTCTTT	CASSLGRRNAEAFF
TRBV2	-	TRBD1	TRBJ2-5	TGTGCCAGCAGTGACCTCAGGGGGACCCAAGAGACCCAGTACTTC	CASSDLRGTQETQYF
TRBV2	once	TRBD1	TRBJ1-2	TGTGCCAGCAGACCCGGGGACAGACCAAACTATGGCTACACCTTC	CASRPGDRPNYGYTF
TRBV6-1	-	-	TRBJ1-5	TGTGCGAGCTCCGGGGGCAATCAGCCCCAGCATTTT	CASSGGNQPQHF
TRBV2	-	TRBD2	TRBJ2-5	TGTGCCAGCAGAGCAGTCCTAGCGGGAGGGCGAGAGACCCAGTACTTC	CASRAVLAGGRETQYF
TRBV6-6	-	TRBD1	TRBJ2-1	TGTGCCACCAAGACAGGGATCAACAATGAGCAGTTCTTC	CATKTGINNEQFF
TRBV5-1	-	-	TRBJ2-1	TGCGCCAGCAGCACGGGCCCCGAAACCTACAATGAGCAGTTCTTC	CASSTGPETYNEQFF
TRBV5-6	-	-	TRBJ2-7	TGTGCCAGCAGCTTCCAAAGCTACGAGCAGTACTTC	CASSFQSYEQYF
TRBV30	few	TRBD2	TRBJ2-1	TGTGCCGGGGGGACTAACTCCTACAATGAGCAGTTCTTC	CAGGTNSYNEQFF
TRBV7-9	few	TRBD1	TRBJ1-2	TGTGCCAGCAGCCCCACGACAGGGCTATATGGCTACACCTTC	CASSPTTGLYGYTF
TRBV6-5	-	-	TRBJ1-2	TGTGCCAGCAGTTACGAGGTGTTTTCACCCTTAGGCTACACCTTC	CASSYEVFSPLGYTF
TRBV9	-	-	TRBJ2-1	TGTGCCAGCAGCGTAGTGGACTTCTCCTACAATGAGCAGTTCTTC	CASSVVDFSYNEQFF
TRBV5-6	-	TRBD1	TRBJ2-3	TGTGCCAGCAGCCTACGACAGGGGCGGCTTACGCAGTATTTT	CASSLRQGRLTQYF
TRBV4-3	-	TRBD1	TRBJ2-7	TGCGCCAGCAGCCAAGATGTACAGGGGGCAATCGAGCAGTACTTC	CASSQDVQGAIEQYF
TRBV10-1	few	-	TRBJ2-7	TGCGCCAGCAGTGAGTCCGGGGGAAGTTCCCCCTACGAGCAGTACTTC	CASSESGGSSPYEQYF
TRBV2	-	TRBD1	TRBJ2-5	TGTGCCAGCAGGGGCGGACAGGGGAGTGAGACCCAGTACTTC	CASRGGQGSETQYF
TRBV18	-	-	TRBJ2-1	TGTGCCAGCTCACCGGGACCCTGGGATGAGCAGTTCTTC	CASSPGPWDEQFF
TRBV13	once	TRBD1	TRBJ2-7	TGTGCCAGCAGCCCTCGTCGACAGGGGTACGAGCAGTACTTC	CASSPRRQGYEQYF
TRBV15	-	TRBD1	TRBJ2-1	TGTGCCACCAGCAGCCGGGACAGGGGGTTCGATGAGCAGTTCTTC	CATSSRDRGFDEQFF
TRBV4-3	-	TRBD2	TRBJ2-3	TGCGCCAGCAGCCAAGACACAACTAGCGGGAGAGGGGGGGGCACAGATACGCAGTATTTT	CASSQDTTSGRGGGTDTQYF
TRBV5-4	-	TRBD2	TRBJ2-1	TGTGCCAGCAGCCCTGCCCCTAGCGGGAGAACTACCTACAATGAGCAGTTCTTC	CASSPAPSGRTTYNEQFF
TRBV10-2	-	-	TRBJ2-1	TGCGCCAGCATGAGTCCCTACAATGAGCAGTTCTTC	CASMSPYNEQFF
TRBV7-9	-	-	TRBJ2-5	TGTGCCAGCAGCGGGGAGGGGGCCCTACCTCAGTACTTC	CASSGEGALPQYF
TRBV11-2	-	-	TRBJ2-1	TGTGCCAGCAGGTCGAGTGCGGGTAGGAATGAGCAGTTCTTC	CASRSSAGRNEQFF
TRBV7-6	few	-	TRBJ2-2	TGTGCCAGCACCGAAGAGGCACTGTTGAACACCGGGGAGCTGTTTTTT	CASTEEALLNTGELFF
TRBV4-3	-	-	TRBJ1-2	TGCGCCAGCAGCCAGCGCAAGGCGGACAACTATGGCTACACCTTC	CASSQRKADNYGYTF
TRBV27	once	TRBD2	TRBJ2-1	TGTGCCAGCAGTTTACAACTAGCGGGAGCCCCCAATGAGCAGTTCTTC	CASSLQLAGAPNEQFF
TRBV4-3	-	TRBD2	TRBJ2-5	TGCGCCAGCAGCCAAGGGACTAGCGGGAGACGCGAGGAGACCCAGTACTTC	CASSQGTSGRREETQYF
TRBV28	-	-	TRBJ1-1	TGTGCCAGCAGTTCGCCAGGAAGAGACACTGAAGCTTTCTTT	CASSSPGRDTEAFF
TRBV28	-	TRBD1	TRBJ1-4	TGTGCCAGCAGTCTACCGACCGGGACAGTTGATGAAAAACTGTTTTTT	CASSLPTGTVDEKLFF
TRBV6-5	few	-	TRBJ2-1	TGTGCCAGCAGTCCCCACGGCGGGAACAACAATGAGCAGTTCTTC	CASSPHGGNNNEQFF
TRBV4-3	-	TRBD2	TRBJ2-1	TGCGCCAGCAGCCAAGCTGTCCGGGCTAGCGGTCACAATGAGCAGTTCTTC	CASSQAVRASGHNEQFF
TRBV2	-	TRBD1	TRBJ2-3	TGTGCCAGCTCTACAGGGGGCACGCAGTATTTT	CASSTGGTQYF
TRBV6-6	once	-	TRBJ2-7	TGTGCCAGCAGATATGGGACCTACGAGCAGTACTTC	CASRYGTYEQYF